These 30 T cell receptor beta chains share one sample of origin, sequenced in a study of tumor and adjacent non-tumor tissue in lung cancer. RNA was extracted from bulk tissue without any cell sorting. Three rounds of nested PCR, following a modified ARM-PCR protocol, produced the TCRbeta library. From the multiplex PCR reads, TCRdb called clonotypes with MiXCR, one entry per CDR3 protein. The sample lists tens of thousands of distinct CDR3 sequences; approximately 72% were seen once. Sequencing was carried out using lung tumor tissue. These receptors were obtained from a woman in her forties with non-small cell lung cancer.

Sample share makes this clonotype medium-sized. V is TRBV29-1 and J is TRBJ2-1, with 16 bases matching TRBD2. The CDR3 runs 15 residues. CDR1 SQVTM and CDR2 ANQGSEA come from the germline V gene. Trimming cost V 6 bases and J 7 bases; bases outside gene matches: 6. CDR3 DNA: TGCAGCGTCGCGGGACTAGCGGGGGGGGGAAATGAGCAGTTCTTC. Its protein product is CSVAGLAGGGNEQFF.

The chain carries TRBV6-5 and TRBJ1-3; no definite D call. CDR3 length: 14 residues. V gave up 9 bases and J gave up 0 bases, with 12 bases separating them. The germline CDR1 and CDR2 sequences are MNHEY and SVGAGI. The CDR3 region is CASSRKSSGNTIYF. Here the CDR3 DNA reads TGTGCCAGTAGTCGAAAGAGCTCTGGAAACACCATATATTTT.

Concerning this clonotype itself: An end of the junction does not agree with germline; a read error may underlie this. The chain has TRBV11-2 and TRBJ1-1; D gene ambiguous. The CDR3 contains 12 residues. The germline CDR1 and CDR2 sequences are SGHAT and FQNNGV. The CDR3 nucleotides are TGTACCAGCAGTAATTCGGGGTTTCAAGCTTTCTTT. Protein product: CTSSNSGFQAFF.

Note on this clonotype: This may be a read error, as it is one base from a much larger clone. V and J are TRBV28 and TRBJ1-2; D is unclear. V was clipped by 3 bases and J by 4 bases, with 9 bases between them. In germline, CDR1 is MDHEN, CDR2 SYDVKM. This CDR3 region has 13 residues. The CDR3 sequence: CASSFSITYGYTF. In DNA, the CDR3 is TGTGCCAGCAGTTTCTCAATTACCTATGGCTACACCTTC.

The gene calls are TRBV24-1 and TRBJ2-5; weak D call: TRBD1 (6 bases). The CDR3 loop spans 13 amino acids. Per germline, CDR1 KGHDR and CDR2 SFDVKD. Trimming took 3 bases from V and 10 from J, leaving 14 bases between them. The CDR3 is CATSDGTKEIQYF. As DNA, the CDR3 is TGTGCCACCAGTGATGGGACAAAAGAAATCCAGTACTTC.

About this clonotype itself: Here the CDR3 omits its conserved ending phenylalanine or tryptophan, so a read error is the likely source. V is TRBV11-3 and J is TRBJ2-3; 8 positions agree with TRBD1. The CDR3 totals 16 residues. The V gene's germline CDR1 is SGHNT and CDR2 YENEEA. The V segment lost 6 bases and the J segment 5 bases; nucleotides outside the gene matches: 13. CDR3 amino acids: CASSFRTGGRIDTQYY. The CDR3 nucleotides read TGTGCCAGCAGTTTTCGAACAGGGGGAAGGATAGATACGCAGTATTAT.

The chain links TRBV6-1 to TRBJ2-1; 7 bases are a match to TRBD2. This CDR3 has 16 amino acids. V gave up 3 bases and J gave up 9 bases; unmatched junction bases: 14. Per germline, CDR1 MNHNS and CDR2 SASEGT. The CDR3 DNA reads as TGTGCCAGCAGTGACCTCTTGGCGGGAGCTCTCGGTGAGCAGTTCTTC. Protein: CASSDLLAGALGEQFF.

A word on this clonotype: One end of the junction fails to match germline, which may point to a read error. The chain carries TRBV11-1 and TRBJ2-2; D is tentatively TRBD1 or TRBD2 (6 bases each). From germline, CDR1 is SGHAT and CDR2 FQDESV (reference sequence). This CDR3 is built from 16 residues. The CDR3 DNA is TGTGCCAGCAGCCCAGGGGCTACTAGCATGGCCGGGGAGCTGTTATTT. It encodes CASSPGATSMAGELLF.

In the case of this clonotype: It may be a read error: a sequence one base away is much more abundant. This chain connects TRBV5-5 to TRBJ2-1; 7 positions match TRBD1. The CDR3 has 16 amino acids. Germline lookup yields CDR1 SGHKS and CDR2 YYEKEE (reference sequence). The CDR3 reads CASSPSDRTSYNEQLF. CDR3 DNA: TGTGCCAGCAGCCCCTCGGACAGGACTTCCTACAATGAGCAGCTCTTC.

Concerning this clonotype: An end of the junction does not agree with germline; a read error may underlie this. V gene TRBV24-1 combines with J gene TRBJ2-1; D is perhaps TRBD2 (5 bases). Germline V gives CDR1 KGHDR, CDR2 SFDVKD. This CDR3 contains 15 residues. In nucleotides, the CDR3 is TGTGCCATCAGTGATTTCGACCCGCGGCATAGCGAGCAGCTCTTC. Its protein is CAISDFDPRHSEQLF.

Only a few counts were recorded for this clonotype. This may be a read error: a much more frequent sequence differs by one nucleotide. The chain uses TRBV6-6 and TRBJ1-6, with D possibly matching TRBD1 (6 bases). CDR3 length: 13 amino acids. The germline gives CDR1 MNHNY, CDR2 SVGAGI (reference sequence). The CDR3 region has the DNA TGTGTCAACCGGGACAAGTCTAATTCACCCCTCCACTTT. Translation gives CVNRDKSNSPLHF.

The chain joins TRBV20-1 to TRBJ2-7; 8 bases match TRBD2. CDR1 DFQATT and CDR2 SNEGSKA come from the germline V gene (reference sequence). Trimming removed 3 bases from V and 5 bases from J; junction bases left unmatched: 12. The CDR3 consists of 15 residues. CDR3 nucleotides: TGCAGTGCTAGCTTTAGCGGGGCGGCGAACGACGAGCAGTACTTC. It encodes CSASFSGAANDEQYF.

V gene TRBV11-2 combines with J gene TRBJ1-1; the D gene is possibly TRBD1 (6 bases). Trimming removed 6 bases from V and 7 bases from J, with 21 bases in between. Germline assignment: CDR1 SGHAT and CDR2 FQNNGV. CDR3 length: 15 residues. The CDR3 spells CASRLPTGGGIEAFF. The CDR3 DNA reads TGTGCCAGCAGATTACCCACGGGGGGGGGCATTGAAGCTTTCTTT. Looking up the rest from reference TRBV11-2 and TRBJ1-1 gives the full variable domain: EAGVAQSPRYKIIEKRQSVAFWCNPISGHATLYWYQQILGQGPKLLIQFQNNGVVDDSQLPKDRFSAERLKGVDSTLKIQPAKLEDSAVYLCASRLPTGGGIEAFFGQGTRLTVV.

The chain has TRBV7-8 and TRBJ2-3; D may be TRBD2 (6 bases). CDR1 and CDR2 from the germline V gene are SGHVS and FQNEAQ. This CDR3 is built from 14 residues. The V gene lost 7 bases and the J gene lost 3 bases, with 14 bases spanning the gap. The CDR3 reads CASTLVGGTDTQYF. CDR3 in DNA: TGTGCCAGCACACTAGTGGGAGGTACAGATACGCAGTATTTT.

Concerning this clonotype itself: Since the CDR3 does not end with the conserved phenylalanine or tryptophan, this likely comes from a read error. The chain joins TRBV29-1 to TRBJ1-4; 10 positions match TRBD1. This CDR3 is 13 amino acids long. V dropped 6 bases and J dropped 12; count of bases not matched to a gene: 10. The germline V gene has CDR1 SQVTM and CDR2 ANQGSEA. Here the CDR3 reads CSVLGQGEEELFS. CDR3 in DNA: TGCAGCGTACTCGGACAGGGGGAAGAAGAACTGTTTTCT.

The CDR3 sequence is CASSVRDSALHF. The CDR3, as DNA: TGTGCCAGCAGCGTCAGGGACTCAGCCCTCCACTTT. The rearrangement joins TRBV12-3 or TRBV12-4 to TRBJ1-6; TRBD1 might be the D (5 bases). The V gene lost 6 bases and the J gene lost 14 bases, with 14 bases spanning the gap. The CDR3 contains 12 residues.

In its sample, this clonotype was seen once. V gene TRBV10-2 combines with J gene TRBJ2-1; 9 bases match TRBD2. The CDR3 runs to 17 residues. Per the germline V gene, CDR1 is WSHSY and CDR2 is SAAADI. For the CDR3, the DNA is TGCGTCAGTAGTGAGTCAAGGACTAGCGCGACCTACAATGAGCAGTTCTTC. This sequence encodes CVSSESRTSATYNEQFF.

About this clonotype: This clone may be a read error of a much larger clone one base away. CDR3 amino acids: CASSQEHRGLAGVYNEQFF. The CDR3 coding sequence is TGCGCCAGCAGCCAAGAACACCGGGGACTAGCGGGAGTATACAATGAGCAGTTCTTC. The rearrangement uses TRBV4-1 and TRBJ2-1; 14 bases are shared with TRBD2. The CDR3 extends over 19 amino acids. V shed 0 bases and J 4 bases; nucleotides not matched to a gene: 8. The germline V gene has CDR1 MGHRA and CDR2 YSYEKL.

The chain uses TRBV4-1 and TRBJ1-1; D not certain. Germline V gene sequence: CDR1 MGHRA, CDR2 YSYEKL. The V end was cut by 2 bases, the J end by 3 bases, with 16 bases between. This CDR3 is built from 16 residues. The CDR3 spells CASSQLTRGGDTEAFF. The CDR3 DNA reads as TGCGCCAGCAGCCAACTAACAAGAGGTGGTGACACTGAAGCTTTCTTT.

Remarks on this clonotype: One end of the junction does not line up with germline, which may come from a read error. J is TRBJ1-1 and V is TRBV11-2; D uncertain. Germline lookup yields CDR1 SGHAT and CDR2 FQNNGV. The CDR3 consists of 13 residues. The CDR3: CPSSLVILTDGFF. The CDR3, as DNA: TGTCCCAGCAGCTTGGTAATCCTCACTGATGGTTTCTTT.

To note about this clonotype: Given a much more abundant clone one base away, this may be a read error. V and J are TRBV5-6 and TRBJ2-1; 13 bases fit TRBD2. The germline V gene encodes CDR1 SGHDT and CDR2 YYEEEE. The CDR3 runs to 16 residues. CDR3 bases: TGTGCCGGCAGCTTCCCTGGACTAGCGGGAGACAATGAGCAGTTCTTC. Its translation is CAGSFPGLAGDNEQFF.

Of note for this clonotype: The junction and the germline gene differ at one end; a read error may be behind it. The chain recombines TRBV6-6 with TRBJ2-5; D may correspond to TRBD1 or TRBD2 (6 bases each). The CDR3 runs 13 residues. Per the germline V gene, CDR1 is MNHNY and CDR2 is SVGAGI (reference sequence). The CDR3 nucleotides read TGCGCCAGCAGTCTCACGGGGGCAGAGAGCCAGTACTTC. Translating it yields CASSLTGAESQYF.

This clonotype has a count of ten or more. The chain joins TRBV11-2 to TRBJ2-7, with D unresolved. Germline CDR1 and CDR2: SGHAT and FQNNGV. With 0 bases removed from V and 3 bases from J, the gap between germline ends came to 12 bases. The CDR3 is 15 amino acids. The CDR3 is CASSLDPSRHYEQYF. DNA of the CDR3: TGTGCCAGCAGCTTAGACCCTTCACGACACTACGAGCAGTACTTC. Based on the CDR3 plus reference TRBV11-2 and TRBJ2-7, the full variable domain is EAGVAQSPRYKIIEKRQSVAFWCNPISGHATLYWYQQILGQGPKLLIQFQNNGVVDDSQLPKDRFSAERLKGVDSTLKIQPAKLEDSAVYLCASSLDPSRHYEQYFGPGTRLTVT.

A word on this clonotype: One base away lies a much larger clone, so this may be a sequencing read error. The rearrangement uses TRBV20-1 and TRBJ2-7, with D unresolved. Germline CDR1 and CDR2: DFQATT and SNEGSKA (reference sequence). CDR3 length equals 11 residues. The CDR3 nucleotides are TGCAGTGCTAGTGTCAGATACGAGCGGTACTTC. Translating gives CSASVRYERYF.

Points on this clonotype: The junction shows a germline mismatch at one end, possibly a read error. This sequence joins TRBV11-3 and TRBJ2-5, with D perhaps TRBD2 (5 bases). The germline CDR1 and CDR2 sequences are SGHNT and YENEEA. This CDR3 region has 13 residues. In DNA, the CDR3 is TGCGCCGGTAGCCTCCAGGTTGCGGGTCCCCAGTACTTC. Translating it yields CAGSLQVAGPQYF.

Remarks on this clonotype: At one boundary the junction diverges from the germline segment, which might be a read error. The chain joins TRBV6-6 to TRBJ2-7, with 11 bases aligning to TRBD1. CDR3 length: 13 residues. Germline CDR1 and CDR2: MNHNY and SVGAGI (reference sequence). CDR3 in amino acids: CASNRTGGAEQYF. In nucleotides, the CDR3 is TGTGCCAGCAACAGGACAGGGGGCGCCGAGCAATACTTC.

Note on this clonotype: A single base separates this from a much larger clone, so it may be a read error. Lacking the conserved final phenylalanine or tryptophan, this CDR3 likely reflects a read error. This chain connects TRBV29-1 to TRBJ2-7; D gene ambiguous. This CDR3 has 11 amino acids. Germline V gives CDR1 SQVTM, CDR2 ANQGSEA. CDR3 protein: CGVGLNYEQYL. CDR3 DNA: TGCGGCGTTGGCCTAAACTACGAGCAGTACCTC.

Note on this clonotype: At one boundary the junction diverges from the germline segment, which might be a read error. The chain employs TRBV28 and TRBJ2-7; D ambiguous. Germline-derived CDR1 and CDR2 are MDHEN and SYDVKM. This CDR3 has 14 amino acids. CDR3 nucleotides: TGTGTCAGCAGTTTACTGGCAGGTCGGGCCGAGCAGTACTTC. It is translated as CVSSLLAGRAEQYF.

This chain connects TRBV6-6 to TRBJ2-7; 11 bases map to TRBD1. This CDR3 contains 15 residues. V shed 8 bases and J 8 bases; nucleotides not matched to a gene: 14. Germline CDR1 is MNHNY and CDR2 is SVGAGI (reference sequence). The DNA for the CDR3 is TGTGCCAGCTGCGGGGGACAGGGGGTAAACATCAAGCAGTACTTC. Translated: CASCGGQGVNIKQYF.

This clonotype has just one count. A read error may produce the germline difference seen at one junction end. V usage is TRBV10-1 and J usage is TRBJ2-5; D remains unclear. From germline, CDR1 is WNHNN and CDR2 SYGVQD (reference sequence). This CDR3 has 14 amino acids. The CDR3 loop reads CASREFGNQETQYF. CDR3 nucleotides: TGCGCCAGCAGAGAGTTTGGAAACCAAGAGACCCAGTACTTC.